The 23 T cell receptor beta chains below all came from one sample that was sequenced in a study of shared clonotypes between healthy human individuals. Profiled with immunoSEQ multiplex PCR; TCRdb holds only in-frame clones, not every one. This sample has about 2.4 million clones, with around 94% found just once. Sequencing input: naive CD4+ T cells sorted from blood. The subset here: CD45RA+ positively selected. The receptors stem from a man younger than 35 in good health.

As for this clone: Other DNA sequences in this sample translate to the same CDR3. CDR3 DNA: TGTGCCAGCAGTGGAGGTGGAAACACCATATATTTT. Its translation: CASSGGGNTIYF. This chain links TRBV2 with TRBJ1-3, with D hard to call. Trimming left V 4 bases short and J 3 bases short, with 4 bases between. The CDR3 contains 12 residues. CDR1 is SNHLY and CDR2 is FYNNEI in the germline V gene.

With respect to this clone: The sample has other DNA sequences that encode this CDR3 too. The chain joins TRBV29-1 to TRBJ2-5, with TRBD1 as a possible D gene (5 bases). The V gene's germline CDR1 is SQVTM and CDR2 ANQGSEA. Trimming stripped 3 bases from V and 5 bases from J, with 10 bases between. The CDR3 spans 12 residues. The CDR3 DNA is TGCAGCGTTGAGTCCAGGGCTGAGACCCAGTACTTC. This sequence encodes CSVESRAETQYF.

V is TRBV5-4 and J is TRBJ2-5, with D possibly called TRBD1 or TRBD2 (5 bases each). Germline V gene sequence: CDR1 SGHNT, CDR2 YYREEE (reference sequence). The CDR3 is 17 residues long. Trimming took 4 bases from V and 1 from J, leaving 20 bases between them. CDR3 sequence: CASSPAGLVGTQETQYF. In nucleotides, the CDR3 is TGTGCCAGCAGCCCGGCGGGTTTGGTCGGGACCCAAGAGACCCAGTACTTC.

The J gene is TRBJ1-3, the V gene TRBV7-2; D is unresolved. Germline V gives CDR1 SGHTA, CDR2 FQGNSA. The CDR3 is 13 amino acids. The V end lost 9 bases, the J end lost 4 bases, and 13 bases lay between the germline ends. Written as DNA, the CDR3 is TGTGCCAGTACAGTGAAAGAGGGAAACACCATATATTTT. Its translation is CASTVKEGNTIYF.

The V and J genes are TRBV7-9 and TRBJ2-4; D is undetermined. V was trimmed by 5 bases and J by 5 bases, leaving 16 bases between them. Per the germline V gene, CDR1 is SEHNR and CDR2 is FQNEAQ (reference sequence). This CDR3 contains 15 residues. This CDR3 is CASSPDRMGENIQYF. The CDR3 DNA follows: TGTGCCAGCAGCCCAGACCGAATGGGTGAAAACATTCAGTACTTC.

The rearrangement links TRBV6-5 to TRBJ1-3; D call uncertain. CDR1 is MNHEY, CDR2 SVGAGI, per germline. The V end lost 2 bases, the J end lost 7 bases, and 15 bases lay between the germline ends. The CDR3 totals 15 residues. The CDR3 DNA reads TGTGCCAGCAGTTACAGCCGGCCGCGCGGGAACACCATATATTTT. This sequence encodes CASSYSRPRGNTIYF.

As concerns this clone: Other nucleotide sequences from this sample produce the same CDR3. The chain uses TRBV5-1 and TRBJ2-3; D is possibly TRBD1 (6 bases). Per the germline V gene, CDR1 is SGHRS and CDR2 is YFSETQ. This CDR3 has 14 residues. V was cut by 4 bases and J by 2 bases, with 11 bases left in between. As DNA, the CDR3 is TGCGCCAGCAGCCTCCGGACAGACACAGATACGCAGTATTTT. This codes for CASSLRTDTDTQYF. Full variable domain (outside the CDR3, taken from reference TRBV5-1 and TRBJ2-3): KAGVTQTPRYLIKTRGQQVTLSCSPISGHRSVSWYQQTPGQGLQFLFEYFSETQRNKGNFPGRFSGRQFSNSRSEMNVSTLELGDSALYLCASSLRTDTDTQYFGPGTRLTVL.

The rearrangement uses TRBV6-4 and TRBJ2-1, with 7 bases matching TRBD2. CDR1 MRHNA and CDR2 SNTAGT come from the germline V gene. J was trimmed by 9 bases and V by 0 bases; bases with no gene match: 5. CDR3 length equals 14 residues. CDR3 sequence reads: CASSDSKGGSEQFF. The DNA for the CDR3 is TGTGCCAGCAGTGACTCGAAAGGCGGGAGTGAGCAGTTCTTC.

V is TRBV11-1 and J is TRBJ1-1, with no clear D. Germline V gene lookup returns CDR1 SGHAT and CDR2 FQDESV (reference sequence). The ends were cut back, 6 bases at V and 0 bases at J, with 14 bases in the middle. The CDR3 is 15 residues long. CDR3 DNA: TGTGCCAGCAGAATAGACGGACGGATGAACACTGAAGCTTTCTTT. Its protein is CASRIDGRMNTEAFF.

V is TRBV4-1 and J is TRBJ1-4; perhaps TRBD1 as D (5 bases). CDR1 MGHRA and CDR2 YSYEKL come from the germline V gene. V was cut by 2 bases and J by 0 bases, with 16 bases left in between. The CDR3 is 18 amino acids. The CDR3 sequence: CASSQLVGRGATNEKLFF. CDR3 DNA sequence: TGCGCCAGCAGCCAACTCGTGGGGAGGGGCGCAACTAATGAAAAACTGTTTTTT.

With respect to this clone: In the same sample, other DNA sequences code for this CDR3. The V call is TRBV7-2, the J call TRBJ1-6; possibly TRBD1 for D (5 bases). Germline V CDR1 and CDR2: SGHTA, FQGNSA. CDR3 size: 14 residues. Trimming left V 3 bases short and J 7 bases short, with 10 bases between. Written as DNA, the CDR3 is TGTGCCAGCAGCTTCGGGACGGAGAATTCACCCCTCCACTTT. Residues: CASSFGTENSPLHF.

Comments on this clone: Additional DNA sequences in this sample encode the identical CDR3. V gene TRBV19 combines with J gene TRBJ1-3; D ambiguous. Germline-derived CDR1 and CDR2 are LNHDA and SQIVND (reference sequence). V was shortened by 8 bases and J by 3 bases, with 11 bases between the two germline ends. The CDR3 has 13 amino acids. The CDR3 region has the DNA TGTGCCAGTCGAGGTCAAGGTGGAAACACCATATATTTT. Translating it yields CASRGQGGNTIYF.

As concerns this clone: This sample also contains other DNA sequences that code for the same CDR3. V gene TRBV7-2 combines with J gene TRBJ2-2; 8 positions agree with TRBD2. J gave up 7 bases and V 0 bases, and 4 bases lay outside the gene matches. CDR1 is SGHTA and CDR2 is FQGNSA in the germline V gene. The CDR3 extends over 15 amino acids. The CDR3 bases are TGTGCCAGCAGCTTAGCTAGCGGGATTGGCGGGGAGCTGTTTTTT. The encoded protein is CASSLASGIGGELFF.

Note on this clone: Distinct nucleotide sequences in the sample also encode this CDR3. The chain combines TRBV5-1 with TRBJ2-5, with D perhaps TRBD2 (6 bases). The germline gives CDR1 SGHRS, CDR2 YFSETQ. The CDR3 has 13 residues. V dropped 4 bases and J dropped 5 bases, with 12 bases sitting between them. The CDR3 region is CASSGGLQETQYF. CDR3 DNA: TGCGCCAGCAGCGGGGGACTTCAGGAGACCCAGTACTTC.

On this clone: One end of the junction fails to match germline, which may point to a read error. The chain uses TRBV5-1 and TRBJ1-2, with 9 bases aligning to TRBD1. The length of the CDR3 is 12 residues. Germline loops: CDR1 SGHRS, CDR2 YFSETQ. Written as DNA, the CDR3 is TGCGCCAGCAGCTCCGGGACAGGGCTAATCTTCTTC. Its translation is CASSSGTGLIFF.

The genes are TRBV27 and TRBJ2-5; 12 bases are a match to TRBD2. This CDR3 is built from 17 residues. Germline loops: CDR1 MNHEY, CDR2 SMNVEV (reference sequence). V lost 5 bases and J lost 2; bases outside the gene matches: 9. The CDR3 is CASSPRLAGVKQETQYF. The DNA for the CDR3 is TGTGCCAGCAGTCCCCGACTAGCGGGAGTTAAGCAAGAGACCCAGTACTTC.

The chain has TRBV29-1 and TRBJ1-1; a weak D match, TRBD1 (5 bases). CDR3 length equals 12 residues. The germline V and J ends were trimmed by 6 bases and 7 bases, with 15 bases remaining between them. Germline CDR1 is SQVTM and CDR2 is ANQGSEA. CDR3 coding DNA: TGCAGCGTGAAACCGGGACCGGGTGAAGCTTTCTTT. Translation gives CSVKPGPGEAFF.

This sequence joins TRBV20-1 and TRBJ2-7; D perhaps matches TRBD1 (5 bases). V dropped 2 bases and J dropped 5 bases, with 7 bases sitting between them. The germline gives CDR1 DFQATT, CDR2 SNEGSKA (reference sequence). The CDR3 has 11 amino acids. The CDR3 loop reads CSARWGHEQYF. CDR3 coding DNA: TGCAGTGCTAGATGGGGCCACGAGCAGTACTTC.

This clone came up once. This chain joins TRBV2 and TRBJ2-3; D is undetermined. CDR1 is SNHLY and CDR2 is FYNNEI in the germline V gene. V was shortened by 8 bases and J by 0 bases, with 12 bases between the two germline ends. The CDR3 is made up of 14 amino acids. CDR3 protein: CASVPDWSTDTQYF. CDR3 DNA: TGTGCCAGCGTTCCGGATTGGAGCACAGATACGCAGTATTTT.

The J gene is TRBJ1-5, the V gene TRBV6-6; D is uncertain. CDR3 length equals 15 residues. The germline CDR1 and CDR2 sequences are MNHNY and SVGAGI (reference sequence). Trimming cost V 0 bases and J 4 bases, with 10 bases left between them. This chain's CDR3 is CASSYSNLRNQPQHF. CDR3 DNA: TGTGCCAGCAGTTACTCGAATCTGCGGAATCAGCCCCAGCATTTT.

This chain connects TRBV11-2 to TRBJ2-4; no firm D call. The germline V and J ends were trimmed by 6 bases and 3 bases, with 21 bases remaining between them. The germline V gene has CDR1 SGHAT and CDR2 FQNNGV. The CDR3 has 17 amino acids. The CDR3 DNA sequence: TGTGCCAGCAGTCTTCTAAGTCCGACTGTGGGCAAAAACATTCAGTACTTC. Translated: CASSLLSPTVGKNIQYF.

The chain carries TRBV7-2 and TRBJ1-2, with a tentative D call TRBD1 (5 bases). V was trimmed by 2 bases and J by 4 bases, leaving 14 bases between them. The CDR3 extends over 15 amino acids. Germline CDR1 SGHTA, CDR2 FQGNSA. The CDR3 region has the DNA TGTGCCAGCAGCTTAAACCCAGGACAAGCCTATGGCTACACCTTC. It specifies CASSLNPGQAYGYTF.

The chain joins TRBV6-5 to TRBJ2-7; 7 nucleotides match TRBD1. V lost 6 bases and J lost 1; bases outside the gene matches: 3. This CDR3 has 13 residues. Germline assignment: CDR1 MNHEY and CDR2 SVGAGI. The DNA for the CDR3 is TGTGCCAGCAGCGGGACAGCTTCCTACGAGCAGTACTTC. This encodes CASSGTASYEQYF.